The 8 T cell receptor beta chains in this list originate from one sample, sequenced in a study of shared clonotypes between healthy human individuals. Profiled with immunoSEQ multiplex PCR; TCRdb holds only in-frame clones, not every one. The table lists roughly 500,000 clones, more than 95% of them singletons. Sequenced input: naive CD4+ T cells sorted from blood. Subset defined: CD45RA+ positively selected. Source of these receptors: a woman in her twenties or thirties in good health.

This CDR3 reads CASSLWTGGVQPQHF. In DNA form, the CDR3 reads TGTGCCAGCAGCTTATGGACAGGGGGCGTTCAGCCCCAGCATTTT. This chain links TRBV5-8 with TRBJ1-5; TRBD1 matches at 11 bases. Germline trimming cut 2 bases from V and 6 bases from J; bases unmatched to any gene: 4. The CDR3 length is 15 residues. CDR1 and CDR2 from the germline V gene are SGHTS and YDEGEE. Based on the CDR3 plus reference TRBV5-8 and TRBJ1-5, the full variable domain is EAGVTQSPTHLIKTRGQQATLRCSPISGHTSVYWYQQALGLGLQFLLWYDEGEERNRGNFPPRFSGRQFPNYSSELNVNALELEDSALYLCASSLWTGGVQPQHFGDGTRLSIL.

The chain links TRBV7-9 to TRBJ1-2; D is unresolved. Germline CDR1 SEHNR, CDR2 FQNEAQ (reference sequence). The CDR3 is 17 amino acids. The V gene lost 5 bases and the J gene lost 0 bases, with 19 bases spanning the gap. The CDR3 DNA follows: TGTGCCAGCAGCCCTGAAATGAGTCTTTACACTAACTATGGCTACACCTTC. Its protein is CASSPEMSLYTNYGYTF.

The chain has TRBV5-1 and TRBJ2-3, with 7 bases fitting TRBD2. With 4 bases clipped from V and 4 bases from J, the junction kept 15 bases outside the gene matches. The CDR3 loop spans 17 amino acids. Per germline, CDR1 SGHRS and CDR2 YFSETQ. CDR3 nucleotides: TGCGCCAGCAGCCTAAGATCTAGCGGAGCTATCCCAGATACGCAGTATTTT. Protein product: CASSLRSSGAIPDTQYF.

The chain uses TRBV6-1 and TRBJ2-2, with D possibly matching TRBD1 (5 bases). V lost 2 bases, J lost 5 bases, and 12 bases lay in between. Per the germline V gene, CDR1 is MNHNS and CDR2 is SASEGT. CDR3 length equals 15 residues. The CDR3, as DNA: TGTGCCAGCAGTGAAACCTGGGGCTGGACCGGGGAGCTGTTTTTT. Encoded protein: CASSETWGWTGELFF.

The gene calls are TRBV11-2 and TRBJ1-1; TRBD1 matches at 7 bases. This CDR3 comprises 15 residues. Germline CDR1 is SGHAT and CDR2 is FQNNGV. V lost 6 bases and J lost 0; bases outside the gene matches: 7. DNA of the CDR3: TGTGCCAGCAGTCCATCCAGGGGGGTGAACACTGAAGCTTTCTTT. Its protein product is CASSPSRGVNTEAFF. Together with reference TRBV11-2 and TRBJ1-1, the CDR3 gives the full variable domain: EAGVAQSPRYKIIEKRQSVAFWCNPISGHATLYWYQQILGQGPKLLIQFQNNGVVDDSQLPKDRFSAERLKGVDSTLKIQPAKLEDSAVYLCASSPSRGVNTEAFFGQGTRLTVV.

V usage is TRBV28 and J usage is TRBJ2-2; TRBD2 aligns across 10 bases. CDR1 and CDR2 from the germline V gene are MDHEN and SYDVKM. The trim removed 5 bases at V and 1 base at J, leaving 7 bases unmatched. The CDR3 is made up of 17 amino acids. The CDR3 spells CASSPLRTSGNTGELFF. As DNA, the CDR3 is TGTGCCAGCAGTCCCCTCCGGACTAGCGGGAACACCGGGGAGCTGTTTTTT.

V usage is TRBV13 and J usage is TRBJ2-7, with D perhaps TRBD2 (5 bases). The V and J ends lost 3 bases and 2 bases respectively, with 11 bases between them. The CDR3 loop spans 14 amino acids. Germline CDR1 reads PRHDT; CDR2 reads FYEKMQ (reference sequence). CDR3 DNA sequence: TGTGCCAGCAGCTTCCAGCGGCCAACCTACGAGCAGTACTTC. The encoded protein is CASSFQRPTYEQYF.

V and J are TRBV19 and TRBJ2-4, with D unresolved. V gave up 2 bases and J gave up 0 bases, with 8 bases separating them. From germline, CDR1 is LNHDA and CDR2 SQIVND (reference sequence). The CDR3 contains 15 residues. CDR3 in amino acids: CASSISPLAKNIQYF. The CDR3 DNA reads TGTGCCAGTAGTATATCCCCCTTAGCCAAAAACATTCAGTACTTC.